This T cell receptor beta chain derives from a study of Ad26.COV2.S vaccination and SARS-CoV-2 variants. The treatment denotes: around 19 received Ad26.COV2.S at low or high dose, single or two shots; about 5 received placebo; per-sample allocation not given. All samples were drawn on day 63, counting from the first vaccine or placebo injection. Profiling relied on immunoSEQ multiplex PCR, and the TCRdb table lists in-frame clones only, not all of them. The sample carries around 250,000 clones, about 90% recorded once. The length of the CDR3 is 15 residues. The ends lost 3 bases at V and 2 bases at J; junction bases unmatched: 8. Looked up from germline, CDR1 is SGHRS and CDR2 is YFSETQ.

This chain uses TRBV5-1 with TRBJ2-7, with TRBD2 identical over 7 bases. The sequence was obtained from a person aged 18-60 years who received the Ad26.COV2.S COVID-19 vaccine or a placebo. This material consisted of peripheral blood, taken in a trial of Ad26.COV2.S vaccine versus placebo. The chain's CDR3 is CASSSRLAATYEQYF. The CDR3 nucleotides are TGCGCCAGCAGCTCCCGGCTAGCGGCGACCTACGAGCAGTACTTC. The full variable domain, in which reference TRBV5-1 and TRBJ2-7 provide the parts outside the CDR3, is KAGVTQTPRYLIKTRGQQVTLSCSPISGHRSVSWYQQTPGQGLQFLFEYFSETQRNKGNFPGRFSGRQFSNSRSEMNVSTLELGDSALYLCASSSRLAATYEQYFGPGTRLTVT.